The 18 T cell receptor beta chains below come from one sample, sequenced in a study of cytomegalovirus exposure and HLA in healthy donors. The PCR employed 60 Vbeta primers together with 13 Jbeta primers. The method was immunoSEQ multiplex PCR; TCRdb's version includes in-frame clones alone and lacks a portion of them. The sample yields over 150,000 clones, 77% seen once. Source material: PBMCs. Receptors originate from a middle-aged woman in good health and CMV-seropositive.

The CDR3 region has the DNA TGTGCCAGTAGTATAGGATCCGGTCTAGGAGGCGACACAGATACGCAGTATTTT. Residues: CASSIGSGLGGDTDTQYF. The J gene is TRBJ2-3, the V gene TRBV19; possible D gene TRBD2, 5 bases. The CDR3 spans 18 residues. Trimming removed 1 base from V and 2 bases from J, with 19 bases in between. Germline V gives CDR1 LNHDA, CDR2 SQIVND (reference sequence).

The chain uses TRBV5-1 and TRBJ2-2; TRBD2 aligns across 9 bases. This CDR3 spans 15 amino acids. Trimming at V came to 6 bases and at J to 3 bases, leaving 6 bases not matched to a gene. Germline values: CDR1 SGHRS, CDR2 YFSETQ. The CDR3 coding sequence is TGCGCCAGCAACCCCTTAGCGGGAGACACCGGGGAGCTGTTTTTT. It specifies CASNPLAGDTGELFF.

This clone was seen just once. The rearrangement links TRBV9 to TRBJ1-5, with 10 nucleotides matching TRBD1. The CDR3 extends over 14 amino acids. CDR1 SGDLS and CDR2 YYNGEE come from the germline V gene. V lost 5 bases to trimming and J lost 3 bases; unmatched junction nucleotides: 2. The CDR3 sequence is CASRGQGVNQPQHF. The CDR3, as DNA: TGTGCCAGCAGAGGACAGGGGGTCAATCAGCCCCAGCATTTT.

The rearrangement uses TRBV29-1 and TRBJ2-7; 16 bases fit TRBD2. Germline values: CDR1 SQVTM, CDR2 ANQGSEA. The CDR3 is 16 residues long. CDR3 nucleotide sequence: TGCAACCAGGGACTAGCGGGAGGGCGAGGGATAAACGAGCAGTACTTC. Its protein is CNQGLAGGRGINEQYF.

In this sample, this clone turned up a few times. This chain links TRBV28 with TRBJ1-5; D possibly corresponds to TRBD1 (6 bases). This CDR3 region has 14 residues. Per the germline V gene, CDR1 is MDHEN and CDR2 is SYDVKM. V lost 2 bases and J 4 bases, leaving 9 bases between the germline ends. CDR3 nucleotides: TGTGCCAGCAGTTTAACAGGGTGGAATCAGCCCCAGCATTTT. Amino acids: CASSLTGWNQPQHF.

This clone has only a few counts. The V gene is TRBV11-2, the J gene TRBJ2-2, with 10 positions matching TRBD2. Germline CDR1 is SGHAT and CDR2 is FQNNGV. The CDR3 spans 18 residues. V trimming: 3 bases; J trimming: 0 bases; junction bases outside the gene matches: 7. The CDR3 coding sequence is TGTGCCAGCAGCTTGAGAGCGGGGGGGTTTTCGAACACCGGGGAGCTGTTTTTT. It encodes CASSLRAGGFSNTGELFF.

This clone was picked up a small number of times. CDR3 region: CASSRGGGQQETQYF. The CDR3, as DNA: TGCGCCAGCAGCCGCGGTGGCGGGCAGCAAGAGACCCAGTACTTC. The chain combines TRBV4-3 with TRBJ2-5; D might be TRBD2 (5 bases). Germline CDR1 is LGHNA and CDR2 is YSLEER. The CDR3 sequence is 15 residues long. Between the trimmed V and J ends, which lost 4 bases and 2 bases, there was a span of 14 bases.

V gene TRBV10-3 combines with J gene TRBJ1-2; 7 bases are a match to TRBD1. CDR1 and CDR2 (germline): ENHRY, SYGVKD. The CDR3 extends over 15 amino acids. The ends lost 3 bases at V and 5 bases at J; junction bases unmatched: 9. The CDR3 sequence: CAISDPGGQNYGYTF. In DNA form, the CDR3 reads TGTGCCATCAGTGACCCCGGGGGACAGAATTATGGCTACACCTTC.

V and J are TRBV5-1 and TRBJ1-1; 7 nucleotides align to TRBD1. The CDR3 length is 14 residues. Germline V gene sequence: CDR1 SGHRS, CDR2 YFSETQ. J was trimmed by 6 bases and V by 0 bases; bases with no gene match: 5. The CDR3 here is CASSLGPGGSEAFF. The CDR3 bases are TGCGCCAGCAGCTTGGGGCCAGGGGGTTCTGAAGCTTTCTTT.

The chain carries TRBV6-4 and TRBJ2-3; unclear D gene. The CDR3 loop spans 15 amino acids. In germline, CDR1 is MRHNA, CDR2 SNTAGT. V lost 3 bases, J lost 3 bases, and 13 bases lay in between. The CDR3 coding sequence is TGTGCCAGCAGTGATCAAGCCCCGAATACAGATACGCAGTATTTT. It is translated as CASSDQAPNTDTQYF.

This clone occurred a few times. This chain joins TRBV4-2 and TRBJ2-2, with 7 bases fitting TRBD2. J lost 2 bases, V lost 0 bases, and 6 bases had no gene match. Germline loops: CDR1 LGHNA, CDR2 YNFKEQ. This CDR3 spans 17 amino acids. CDR3: CASSQEEREINTGELFF. In nucleotides, the CDR3 is TGTGCCAGCAGCCAAGAAGAGCGGGAAATCAACACCGGGGAGCTGTTTTTT.

The rearrangement links TRBV11-2 to TRBJ2-1; D may be TRBD1 (6 bases). The CDR3 sequence is 12 residues long. Germline V gives CDR1 SGHAT, CDR2 FQNNGV. Deletions cut 4 bases from V and 9 bases from J, with 10 bases between. The DNA for the CDR3 is TGTGCCAGCAGCTCCGTAGGGGGTGAGCAGTTCTTC. This translates into CASSSVGGEQFF.

The genes are TRBV11-3 and TRBJ2-3; D remains ambiguous. The CDR3 has 12 residues. Trimming pared 4 bases from V and 2 bases from J, leaving 4 bases between. The V gene's germline CDR1 is SGHNT and CDR2 YENEEA. The CDR3 DNA follows: TGTGCCAGCAGCTCTAACACAGATACGCAGTATTTT. This translates into CASSSNTDTQYF. The full variable domain, with the rest looked up from reference TRBV11-3 and TRBJ2-3, is EAGVVQSPRYKIIEKKQPVAFWCNPISGHNTLYWYLQNLGQGPELLIRYENEEAVDDSQLPKDRFSAERLKGVDSTLKIQPAELGDSAVYLCASSSNTDTQYFGPGTRLTVL.

The chain uses TRBV7-2 and TRBJ2-1; the match to TRBD1 covers 9 bases. CDR3 length: 14 amino acids. Germline V gene lookup returns CDR1 SGHTA and CDR2 FQGNSA. V trimming: 4 bases; J trimming: 9 bases; junction bases outside the gene matches: 7. CDR3 DNA: TGTGCCAGCAGCTCGGACAGGGGTCTCGGTGAGCAGTTCTTC. This translates into CASSSDRGLGEQFF.

The chain links TRBV19 to TRBJ1-1; TRBD1 is a possible D gene (5 bases). V was pared by 1 base and J by 5 bases, with 14 bases between. The CDR3 contains 15 residues. CDR1 LNHDA and CDR2 SQIVND come from the germline V gene (reference sequence). The CDR3 spells CASSIVQGSRTEAFF. Here the CDR3 DNA reads TGTGCCAGTAGTATAGTGCAGGGCTCGAGGACTGAAGCTTTCTTT.

The chain's CDR3 is CASSLVAGRGEQYF. The CDR3 DNA follows: TGTGCCAGCAGTTTAGTGGCGGGGCGCGGGGAGCAGTACTTC. This chain uses TRBV28 with TRBJ2-7; D possibly corresponds to TRBD2 (6 bases). In germline, CDR1 is MDHEN, CDR2 SYDVKM. CDR3 length: 14 residues. Trimming removed 2 bases at V and 7 bases at J, with 15 bases between.

This rearrangement joins TRBV4-3 to TRBJ2-5; 7 bases match TRBD2. V shed 0 bases and J 5 bases; nucleotides not matched to a gene: 3. CDR1 and CDR2 from the germline V gene are LGHNA and YSLEER. CDR3 length: 14 amino acids. CDR3 protein: CASSQEWRGETQYF. CDR3 nucleotides: TGCGCCAGCAGCCAAGAATGGCGGGGGGAGACCCAGTACTTC.

The J gene is TRBJ2-5, the V gene TRBV9; 7 positions match TRBD2. The assigned J gene may be wrong: the sequence end matches TRBJ2-7 better. CDR3 length equals 15 residues. In germline, CDR1 is SGDLS, CDR2 YYNGEE. CDR3 residues: CASSVALAEPYEQYF. Here the CDR3 DNA reads TGTGCCAGCAGCGTAGCCCTAGCGGAGCCCTACGAGCAGTACTTC.